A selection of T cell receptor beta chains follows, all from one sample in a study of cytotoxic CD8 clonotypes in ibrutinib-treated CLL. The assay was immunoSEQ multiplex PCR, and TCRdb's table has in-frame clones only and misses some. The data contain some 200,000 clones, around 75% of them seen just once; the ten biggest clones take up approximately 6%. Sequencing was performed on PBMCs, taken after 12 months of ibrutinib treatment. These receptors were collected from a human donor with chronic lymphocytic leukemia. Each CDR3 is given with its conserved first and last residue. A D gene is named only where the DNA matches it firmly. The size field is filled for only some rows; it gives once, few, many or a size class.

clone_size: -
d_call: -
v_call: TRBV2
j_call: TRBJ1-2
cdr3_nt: TGTGCCAGCAGTGGGCAGGGGTGGGCTAACTATGGCTACACCTTC
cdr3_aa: CASSGQGWANYGYTF

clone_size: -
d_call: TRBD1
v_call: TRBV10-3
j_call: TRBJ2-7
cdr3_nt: TGTGCCATCGCTCGGACAGGAGGCTACGAGCAGTACTTC
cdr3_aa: CAIARTGGYEQYF

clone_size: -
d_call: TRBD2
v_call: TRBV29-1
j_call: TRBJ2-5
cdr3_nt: TGCAGCGTTGAAGAAAGGAGACTAGCGGGAGAAGAGACCCAGTACTTC
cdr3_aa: CSVEERRLAGEETQYF

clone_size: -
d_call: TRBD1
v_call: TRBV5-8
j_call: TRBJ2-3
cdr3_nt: TGTGCCAGCAGTCCCGAGGGGGCAGCGAGAGATACGCAGTATTTT
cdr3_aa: CASSPEGAARDTQYF

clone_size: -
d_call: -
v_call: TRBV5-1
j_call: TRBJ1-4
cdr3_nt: TGCGCCAGCAGCTTGTGGGGGGCGGCAGAAAAACTGTTTTTT
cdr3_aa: CASSLWGAAEKLFF

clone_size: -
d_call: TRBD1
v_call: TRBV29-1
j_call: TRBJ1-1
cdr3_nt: TGCAGCGTGGACAGGACAGGGGGCACTGAAGCTTTCTTT
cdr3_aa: CSVDRTGGTEAFF

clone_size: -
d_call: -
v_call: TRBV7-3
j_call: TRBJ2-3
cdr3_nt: TGTGCCAGCAGCGTAACCGGGGGGCGCACAGATACGCAGTATTTT
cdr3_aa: CASSVTGGRTDTQYF

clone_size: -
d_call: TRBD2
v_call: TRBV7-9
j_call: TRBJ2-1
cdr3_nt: TGTGCCAGCAGCTTTACACTAGCGGGAGCGTCCTACAATGAGCAGTTCTTC
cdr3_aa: CASSFTLAGASYNEQFF

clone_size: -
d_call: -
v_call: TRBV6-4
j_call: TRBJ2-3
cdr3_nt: TGTGCCAGCAGTGTTACAGTTAGCACAGATACGCAGTATTTT
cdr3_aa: CASSVTVSTDTQYF

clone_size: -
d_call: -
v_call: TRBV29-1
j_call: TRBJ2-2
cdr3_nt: TGCAGCGTGGGCAGGGAGAACACCGGGGAGCTGTTTTTT
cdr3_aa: CSVGRENTGELFF

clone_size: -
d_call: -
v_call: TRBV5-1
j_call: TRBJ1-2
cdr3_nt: TGCGCCAGCAGCTCTTCCGGCCCTGACGGCTACACCTTC
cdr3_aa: CASSSSGPDGYTF

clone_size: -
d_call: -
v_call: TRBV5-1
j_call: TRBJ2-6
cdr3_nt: TGCGCCAGCAGCTTGGTTTACTCTGGGGCCAACGTCCTGACTTTC
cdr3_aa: CASSLVYSGANVLTF

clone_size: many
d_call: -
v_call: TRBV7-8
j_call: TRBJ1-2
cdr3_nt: TGTGCCAGCAGCTTGGGGACACTGAATAACTATGGCTACACCTTC
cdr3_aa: CASSLGTLNNYGYTF

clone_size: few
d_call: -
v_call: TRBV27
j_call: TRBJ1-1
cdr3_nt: TGTGCCAGCAGTTTGTGGGGAGGGAGCACTGAAGCTTTCTTT
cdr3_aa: CASSLWGGSTEAFF

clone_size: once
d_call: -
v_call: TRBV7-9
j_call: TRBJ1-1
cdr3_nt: TGTGCCAGCAGCCTCAGGGGCTGGGGCGCTGAAGCTTTCTTT
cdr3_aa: CASSLRGWGAEAFF

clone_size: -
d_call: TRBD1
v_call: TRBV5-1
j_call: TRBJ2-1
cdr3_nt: TGCGCCAGCAGCGCCGGGACAGGGATTAATGAGCAGTTCTTC
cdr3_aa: CASSAGTGINEQFF

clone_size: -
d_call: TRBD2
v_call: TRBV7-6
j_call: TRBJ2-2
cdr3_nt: TGTGCCAGTCTCGGGACTAGCGGTTACACCGGGGAGCTGTTTTTT
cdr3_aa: CASLGTSGYTGELFF

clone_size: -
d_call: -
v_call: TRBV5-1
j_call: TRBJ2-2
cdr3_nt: TGCGCCAGCAGCTCATTAAGTCCGGAAACCGGGGAGCTGTTTTTT
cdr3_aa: CASSSLSPETGELFF

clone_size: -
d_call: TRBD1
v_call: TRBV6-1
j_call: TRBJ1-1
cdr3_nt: TGTGCCAGCAACGCAGGAAACAGGGGCACTGAAGCTTTCTTT
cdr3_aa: CASNAGNRGTEAFF

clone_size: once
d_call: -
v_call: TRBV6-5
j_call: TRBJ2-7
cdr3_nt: TGTGCCAGCAGTTCGGGGACCGTATACGAGCAGTACTTC
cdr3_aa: CASSSGTVYEQYF

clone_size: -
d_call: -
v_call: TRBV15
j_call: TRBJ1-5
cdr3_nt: TGTGCCACCAGCAGAGAGAATCAGCCCCAGCATTTT
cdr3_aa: CATSRENQPQHF

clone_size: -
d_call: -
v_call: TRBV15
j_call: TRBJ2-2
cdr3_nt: TGTGCCACCAGCAGAGATCCAGGGAACACCGGGGAGCTGTTTTTT
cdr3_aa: CATSRDPGNTGELFF

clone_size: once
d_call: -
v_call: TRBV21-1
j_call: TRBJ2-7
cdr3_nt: TGTGCCAGCAGCAAAGGTTGGACAGACTCCTACGAGCAGTACTTC
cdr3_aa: CASSKGWTDSYEQYF

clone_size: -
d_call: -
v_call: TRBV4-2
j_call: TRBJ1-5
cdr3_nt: TGTGCCAGCAGCCAAGTACAGGATAGCAATCAGCCCCAGCATTTT
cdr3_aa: CASSQVQDSNQPQHF

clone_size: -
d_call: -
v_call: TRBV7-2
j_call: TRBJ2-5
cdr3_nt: TGTGCCAGCAGCTTAGCAATCGGGGGAGAGACCCAGTACTTC
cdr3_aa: CASSLAIGGETQYF

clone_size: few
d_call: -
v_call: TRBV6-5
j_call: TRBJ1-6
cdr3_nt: TGTGCCAGCTCTTTGGATAATTCACCCCTCCACTTT
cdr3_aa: CASSLDNSPLHF

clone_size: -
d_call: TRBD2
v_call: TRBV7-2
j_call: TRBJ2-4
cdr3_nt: TGTGCCAGCAGCTTTAGCGGGAGTGGGGCCAAAAACATTCAGTACTTC
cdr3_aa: CASSFSGSGAKNIQYF

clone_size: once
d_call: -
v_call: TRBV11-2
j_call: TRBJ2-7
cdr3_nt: TGTGCCAGCAGCTTAGCAGGCGGACCTGCGTACTACGAGCAGTACTTC
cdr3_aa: CASSLAGGPAYYEQYF

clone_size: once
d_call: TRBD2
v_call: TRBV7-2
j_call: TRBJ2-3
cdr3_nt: TGTGCCAGCAGCTCAACTTCGACTAGCGGGAGGGGACGCACAGATACGCAGTATTTT
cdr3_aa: CASSSTSTSGRGRTDTQYF

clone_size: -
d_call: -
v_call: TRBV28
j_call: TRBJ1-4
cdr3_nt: TGTGCCAGCAGTTTTGCAGGGTCTAATGAAAAACTGTTTTTT
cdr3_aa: CASSFAGSNEKLFF

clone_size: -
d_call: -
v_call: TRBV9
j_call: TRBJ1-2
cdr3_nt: TGTGCCAGCACCGACACCATCCTCCGGGAGACTCCCGGCGTGAACTATGGCTACACCTTC
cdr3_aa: CASTDTILRETPGVNYGYTF

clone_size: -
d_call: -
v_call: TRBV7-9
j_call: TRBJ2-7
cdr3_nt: TGTGCCAGCAGCTTTAGCAGCAGGGGTTACGAGCAGTACTTC
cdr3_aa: CASSFSSRGYEQYF

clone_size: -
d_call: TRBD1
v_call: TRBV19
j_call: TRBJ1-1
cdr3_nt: TGTGCCAGTAGCCAGGACAGGCGGCCGACGAAGGCTTTCTTT
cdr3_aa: CASSQDRRPTKAFF

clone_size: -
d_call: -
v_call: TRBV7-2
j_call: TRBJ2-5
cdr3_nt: TGTGCCAGCAGCTTTCGGCTTCCACGAGAGACCCAGTACTTC
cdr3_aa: CASSFRLPRETQYF

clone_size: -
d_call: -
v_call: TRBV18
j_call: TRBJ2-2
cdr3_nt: TGTGCCAGCTCACCAAGGCAGTTGGACGGGGAGCTGTTTTTT
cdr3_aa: CASSPRQLDGELFF

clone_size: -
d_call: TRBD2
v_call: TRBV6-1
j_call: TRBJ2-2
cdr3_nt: TGTGCCAGCAGTGCCGGGACTAGCAGAACCGGGGAGCTGTTTTTT
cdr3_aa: CASSAGTSRTGELFF

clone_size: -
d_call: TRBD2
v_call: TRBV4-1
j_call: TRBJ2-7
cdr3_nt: TGCGCCAGCAGCTCTCACCCTGGCGGGAGAAGCGAGCAGTACTTC
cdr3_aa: CASSSHPGGRSEQYF

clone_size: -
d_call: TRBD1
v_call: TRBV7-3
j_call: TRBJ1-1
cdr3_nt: TGTGCCAGCAGCCAGGAACAGGGGATCACTGAAGCTTTCTTT
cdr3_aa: CASSQEQGITEAFF

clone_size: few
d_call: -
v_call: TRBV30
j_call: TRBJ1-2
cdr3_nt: TGTGCCTGGAGTACCGACGGGAGTAACTATGGCTACACCTTC
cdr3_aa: CAWSTDGSNYGYTF

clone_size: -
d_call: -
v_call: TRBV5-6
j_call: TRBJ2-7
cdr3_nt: TGTGCCAGCAGCTTGGCGGGTAACGGATACGAGCAGTACTTC
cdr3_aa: CASSLAGNGYEQYF

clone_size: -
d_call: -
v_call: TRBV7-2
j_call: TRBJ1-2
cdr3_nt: TGTGCCAGCAGCCCGCGGGGGAGCTATGGCTACACCTTC
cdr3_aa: CASSPRGSYGYTF

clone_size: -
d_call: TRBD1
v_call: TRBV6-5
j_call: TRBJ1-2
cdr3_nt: TGTGCCAGCAGTTACGCAGGGGGGGGAGGCTACACCTTC
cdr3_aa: CASSYAGGGGYTF

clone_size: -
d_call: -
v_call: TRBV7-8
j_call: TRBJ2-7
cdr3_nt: TGTGCCAGCAGCGCCAGAGTGGGCTACGAGCAGTACTTC
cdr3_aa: CASSARVGYEQYF

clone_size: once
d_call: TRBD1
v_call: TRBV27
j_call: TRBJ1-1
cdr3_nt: TGTGCCAGCAGTCCAGGACAGGGGGCCTTTATGAACACTGAAGCTTTCTTT
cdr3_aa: CASSPGQGAFMNTEAFF

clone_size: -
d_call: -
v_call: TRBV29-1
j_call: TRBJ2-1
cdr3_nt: TGCAGCGTCAGGGGAGGGATGGGCTCCTACAATGAGCAGTTCTTC
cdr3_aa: CSVRGGMGSYNEQFF

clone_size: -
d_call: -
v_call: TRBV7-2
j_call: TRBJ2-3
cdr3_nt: TGTGCCAGCAGCCCCCAAGCCGATACGCAGTATTTT
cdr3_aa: CASSPQADTQYF